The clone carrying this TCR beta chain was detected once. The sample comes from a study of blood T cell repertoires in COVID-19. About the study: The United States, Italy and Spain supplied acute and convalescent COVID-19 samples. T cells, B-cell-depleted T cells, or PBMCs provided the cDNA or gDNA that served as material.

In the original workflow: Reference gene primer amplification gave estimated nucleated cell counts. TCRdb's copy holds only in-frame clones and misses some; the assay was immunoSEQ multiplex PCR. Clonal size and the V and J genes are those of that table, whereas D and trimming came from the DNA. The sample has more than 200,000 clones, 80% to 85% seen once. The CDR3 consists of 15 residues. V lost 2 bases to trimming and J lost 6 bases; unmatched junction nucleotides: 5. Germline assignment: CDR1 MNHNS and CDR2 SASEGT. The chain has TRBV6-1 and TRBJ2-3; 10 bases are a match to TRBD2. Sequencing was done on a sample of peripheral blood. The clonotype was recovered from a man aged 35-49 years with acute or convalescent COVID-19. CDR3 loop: CASSELAGVRDTQYF. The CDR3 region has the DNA TGTGCCAGCAGTGAACTAGCGGGAGTTAGGGATACGCAGTATTTT.